The rows below give T cell receptor beta chains drawn from one sample of a study of tumor and adjacent non-tumor tissue in lung cancer. Using its own MiXCR run on the multiplex PCR reads, TCRdb lists one record per CDR3 protein. The sample lists over 60,000 distinct CDR3 sequences; over 80% were seen once. The source material was lung tumor tissue. These receptor sequences come from a woman aged 50 to 65 with non-small cell lung cancer. CDR3s include the opening cysteine and the closing phenylalanine or tryptophan. The D gene is left open where the match is weak. Clone size is not always given. Where it is, it says once, few, many or a class for expanded clones.

J | D | V | size | CDR3 | DNA
TRBJ1-4 | - | TRBV7-8 | - | CASGPRGALLPGGEKLLF | TGTGCCAGCGGCCCGCGGGGGGCTCTTCTCCCGGGAGGGGAAAAACTACTTTTT
TRBJ2-4 | - | TRBV30 | many | CAWSGGGTPLNIQYF | TGTGCCTGGAGTGGTGGAGGGACGCCCCTAAACATTCAGTACTTC
TRBJ2-2 | - | TRBV11-2 | - | CASILVPGPGELFF | TGTGCCAGCATCTTAGTACCCGGTCCCGGAGAACTGTTTTTT
TRBJ2-1 | TRBD1 | TRBV6-2/TRBV6-3 | - | CAISLQGDAQFF | TGTGCCATCAGTTTACAGGGGGATGCGCAGTTCTTC
TRBJ1-2 | - | TRBV5-4 | - | CARSPDRGPYGYTF | TGTGCCAGAAGCCCAGACAGAGGGCCCTATGGCTACACCTTC
TRBJ2-2 | TRBD1 | TRBV12-5 | - | CASAGHPGQGLTGELFF | TGTGCTAGTGCCGGGCACCCGGGACAGGGACTCACCGGGGAGCTGTTTTTT
TRBJ2-1 | - | TRBV6-5 | - | CASRYSGNNEQIF | TGTGCCAGCAGATACTCGGGAAACAATGAGCAGATCTTC
TRBJ1-2 | TRBD1 | TRBV4-3 | - | CVSSQDTRSQGAQGCTF | TGCGTCAGCAGCCAAGACACCCGCTCTCAGGGGGCGCAGGGCTGTACCTTC
TRBJ2-3 | - | TRBV10-3 | - | CAMSDRGQSTDSQYF | TGTGCCATGAGTGATAGAGGACAGAGCACAGATTCGCAGTATTTT
TRBJ1-3 | - | TRBV2 | - | CASMGTAIGNTIYF | TGTGCCAGCATGGGGACCGCCATAGGAAACACCATATATTTT
TRBJ2-3 | - | TRBV20-1 | - | CSAMSSETDTQYF | TGCAGTGCTATGAGTAGCGAGACAGATACGCAGTATTTT
TRBJ2-1 | - | TRBV11-2 | - | CASKALDTYNEQFF | TGTGCCAGCAAGGCTTTAGACACCTACAATGAGCAGTTCTTC
TRBJ1-4 | - | TRBV28 | - | CASKEGTNEKLFF | TGTGCCAGTAAAGAGGGAACTAATGAAAAACTGTTTTTT
TRBJ1-5 | - | TRBV20-1 | - | CSPRGNSNQPQHF | TGCAGTCCTAGAGGGAATAGCAATCAGCCTCAGCATTTT
TRBJ2-2 | - | TRBV28 | once | CASSLSNTGESFF | TGTGCCAGCAGTTTAAGCAATACCGGGGAGTCGTTTTTT
TRBJ2-7 | - | TRBV6-5 | - | CASSYSSGVTYEQYF | TGTGCCAGCAGTTACTCGTCGGGAGTTACCTACGAGCAATACTTC
TRBJ2-1 | - | TRBV29-1 | - | CSVKQVYFYNEQFF | TGCAGCGTTAAACAAGTCTACTTCTACAATGAACAGTTCTTC
TRBJ2-3 | - | TRBV6-4 | many | CASSDPRDPSSTDTQYF | TGTGCCAGCAGTGACCCCCGGGACCCCTCTAGCACAGATACGCAGTATTTT
TRBJ1-2 | - | TRBV20-1 | - | CSALMEQTLNYGNIF | TGCAGTGCCCTCATGGAACAGACCCTAAACTATGGCAACATCTTC
TRBJ2-3 | TRBD2 | TRBV20-1 | once | CSATGLAGEDTQYF | TGCAGTGCCACGGGACTAGCGGGAGAAGATACGCAGTATTTT
TRBJ2-3 | - | TRBV29-1 | - | CRVETSTDTQYF | TGCCGCGTTGAGACTAGTACAGATACGCAGTATTTT
TRBJ2-3 | - | TRBV14 | - | CASSQDGHRTGASTDTHYF | TGTGCCAGCAGCCAAGACGGGCACCGGACGGGTGCTAGCACAGATACGCACTATTTT
TRBJ1-4 | - | TRBV6-5 | - | CASNLLGRGDLEKLFF | TGTGCCAGCAATCTTCTCGGGAGAGGGGATCTTGAAAAACTGTTTTTT
TRBJ1-5 | TRBD1 | TRBV6-2/TRBV6-3 | once | CVSSIGTGRQPQHF | TGTGTCAGCAGTATCGGGACAGGGAGGCAGCCCCAGCATTTT
TRBJ1-1 | - | TRBV29-1 | - | CSVDGPLMGTETFF | TGCAGCGTAGATGGCCCCCTTATGGGAACTGAAACTTTCTTT
TRBJ2-7 | - | TRBV20-1 | - | CSAPGPGMGAYDQYF | TGCAGTGCTCCGGGCCCGGGGATGGGGGCCTACGACCAGTACTTC
TRBJ2-4 | TRBD2 | TRBV6-2/TRBV6-3 | - | CACRTGGKNIQYF | TGTGCCTGCAGGACGGGAGGCAAAAACATCCAGTACTTC
TRBJ2-1 | TRBD2 | TRBV11-3 | - | CASDPGLAGGVREQFF | TGTGCCAGCGACCCCGGACTAGCAGGAGGAGTTCGTGAGCAGTTCTTC
TRBJ2-3 | - | TRBV25-1 | few | CASSDHLADTQYF | TGTGCCAGCAGTGACCATCTAGCAGATACGCAGTATTTT
TRBJ2-5 | - | TRBV6-2/TRBV6-3 | - | CTSSGRGETRYF | TGTACCAGCAGTGGCAGGGGTGAGACCCGGTACTTC
TRBJ2-7 | TRBD1 | TRBV20-1 | - | CTSRAGTGSYEQNF | TGCACTTCTAGAGCCGGGACAGGGTCGTATGAGCAAAACTTC
TRBJ2-7 | TRBD1 | TRBV20-1 | - | CSAVRPRQGSSYEQYF | TGCAGTGCCGTTAGGCCTAGACAGGGAAGCTCCTACGAGCAGTACTTC
TRBJ2-5 | - | TRBV4-3 | - | CASSLDSGRQETQYF | TGCGCCAGTAGCCTAGATTCCGGTCGTCAAGAGACCCAGTACTTC
TRBJ2-5 | TRBD2 | TRBV20-1 | - | CNARNYLQGLAGETRYF | TGCAATGCTAGAAACTATCTCCAGGGACTAGCGGGAGAGACCCGGTACTTT
TRBJ2-3 | TRBD2 | TRBV20-1 | - | CSAPRGRAISDTQYF | TGCAGTGCCCCACGCGGGAGGGCCATCTCAGATACGCAGTATTTT
TRBJ2-7 | - | TRBV11-2 | - | CASSLGPRNEQYF | TGTGCCAGCAGCTTAGGTCCTCGAAACGAGCAGTATTTC
TRBJ2-1 | TRBD2 | TRBV12-3/TRBV12-4 | - | CASKPGLAGTDEQFF | TGTGCCAGCAAACCGGGACTAGCGGGAACCGATGAGCAGTTTTTC
TRBJ1-3 | TRBD1 | TRBV5-4 | many | CASSLAGTGPGNTIYF | TGTGCCAGCAGCTTGGCCGGGACAGGCCCTGGAAACACCATATATTTT
TRBJ1-6 | - | TRBV6-1 | - | CARSDWQGHSPLHF | TGCGCCAGAAGTGATTGGCAGGGCCATTCACCCCTCCACTTT
TRBJ2-7 | TRBD1 | TRBV29-1 | once | CNIVGTGARDSYEQYF | TGCAACATTGTAGGGACAGGGGCCCGGGACTCCTACGAGCAGTACTTC
TRBJ1-3 | - | TRBV6-2/TRBV6-3 | - | CASTSGNSGNTIYF | TGTGCCAGCACATCCGGGAACTCTGGAAACACCATATATTTT
TRBJ2-7 | - | TRBV11-2 | - | CVNSLSPSPSYEQYF | TGTGTCAACAGCTTATCTCCGAGTCCCTCATACGAGCAGTACTTC
TRBJ2-1 | - | TRBV20-1 | - | CSARDNPGNSAIEQLF | TGCAGTGCTAGAGATAATCCTGGCAACAGCGCAATTGAGCAGTTATTC
TRBJ2-2 | - | TRBV4-2 | - | CTSSQDGTGELFF | TGTACCAGCAGCCAAGATGGCACTGGGGAGCTGTTTTTT
TRBJ2-7 | - | TRBV6-2/TRBV6-3 | - | CPSSPHYEQYF | TGTCCCAGTAGCCCCCATTACGAGCAATACTTC
TRBJ2-1 | TRBD2 | TRBV6-5 | - | CTSNYARLANNNEQFF | TGTACCAGCAATTACGCCCGACTAGCGAATAACAATGAGCAGTTCTTC
TRBJ2-1 | - | TRBV11-3 | - | CASSPSSTWRGSNEQYF | TGTGCCAGCAGCCCCTCTTCGACATGGAGGGGGTCCAATGAGCAATACTTC
TRBJ2-1 | TRBD2 | TRBV20-1 | - | CSARITGLAGMGNEQFF | TGCAGTGCTAGGATCACGGGACTAGCGGGAATGGGCAATGAGCAGTTCTTC
TRBJ1-4 | - | TRBV12-3/TRBV12-4 | - | CASRDSDNEKLFF | TGTGCCAGCAGAGACAGTGATAATGAAAAACTGTTTTTT
TRBJ2-5 | - | TRBV20-1 | - | CSARPSREENQYF | TGCAGTGCTAGACCGTCCAGGGAAGAGAACCAGTACTTC
TRBJ2-1 | TRBD2 | TRBV7-2 | - | CVTTSSGREYNEQFF | TGTGTCACAACCTCTAGCGGGAGGGAGTACAATGAGCAGTTCTTC
TRBJ1-3 | - | TRBV29-1 | - | CSVDSGSGYGSTIYF | TGCAGCGTTGACTCGGGTAGCGGCTATGGAAGCACCATATATTTT
TRBJ1-2 | - | TRBV11-1 | - | CASSSERASNYCYAF | TGTGCCAGCAGCTCGGAGCGGGCCTCTAACTATTGCTACGCCTTC
TRBJ2-2 | - | TRBV20-1 | - | CSATQIGILGAWELFF | TGTAGTGCCACCCAGATTGGGATTCTTGGCGCCTGGGAGCTGTTTTTT